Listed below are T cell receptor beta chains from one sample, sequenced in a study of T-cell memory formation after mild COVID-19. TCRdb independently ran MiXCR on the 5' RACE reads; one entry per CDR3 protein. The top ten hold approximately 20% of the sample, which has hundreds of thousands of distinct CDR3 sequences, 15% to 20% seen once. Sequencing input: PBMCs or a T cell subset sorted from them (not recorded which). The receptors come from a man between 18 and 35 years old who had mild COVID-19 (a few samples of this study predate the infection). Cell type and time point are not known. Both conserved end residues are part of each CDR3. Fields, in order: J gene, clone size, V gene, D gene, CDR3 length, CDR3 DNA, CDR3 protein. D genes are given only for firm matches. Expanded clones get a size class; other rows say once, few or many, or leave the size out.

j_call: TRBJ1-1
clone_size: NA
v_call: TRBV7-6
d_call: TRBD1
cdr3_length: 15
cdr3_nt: TGTGCCAGCAGCTTAGCGGGGCAGGGGGCAGGTGAAGCTTTCTTT
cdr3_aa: CASSLAGQGAGEAFF

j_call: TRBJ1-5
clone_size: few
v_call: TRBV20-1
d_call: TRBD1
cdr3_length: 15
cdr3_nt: TGCAGTGCTAGAGTACGACAGGGCGGCAATCAGCCCCAGCATTTT
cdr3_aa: CSARVRQGGNQPQHF

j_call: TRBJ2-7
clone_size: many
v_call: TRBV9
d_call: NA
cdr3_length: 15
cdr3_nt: TGTGCCAGCAGCCCCGGGGACGGATACTCCTACGAGCAGTACTTC
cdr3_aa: CASSPGDGYSYEQYF

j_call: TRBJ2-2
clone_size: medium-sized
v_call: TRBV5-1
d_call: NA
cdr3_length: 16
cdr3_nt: TGCGCCAGCAGCTTGGCGGTTGGAGCCTACACCGGGGAGCTGTTTTTT
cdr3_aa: CASSLAVGAYTGELFF

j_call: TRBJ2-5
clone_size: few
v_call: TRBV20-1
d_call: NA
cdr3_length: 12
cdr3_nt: TGCAGTGCTCGGGTTTCATCAGAGACCCAGTACTTC
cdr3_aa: CSARVSSETQYF

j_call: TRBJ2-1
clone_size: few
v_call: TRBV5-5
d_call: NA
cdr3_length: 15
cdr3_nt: TGTGCCAGCAGCGTTCAGGGGTTATCCTACAATGAGCAGTTCTTC
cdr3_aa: CASSVQGLSYNEQFF

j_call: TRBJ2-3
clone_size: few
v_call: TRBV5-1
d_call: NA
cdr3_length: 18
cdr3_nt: TGCGCCAGCAGCTTGGTCGGTGGGCAGGTAACCGACACAGATACGCAGTATTTT
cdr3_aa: CASSLVGGQVTDTDTQYF

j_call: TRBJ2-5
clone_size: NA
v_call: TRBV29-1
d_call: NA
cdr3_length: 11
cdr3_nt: TGCAGCTACCTAGCGTGGGAGACCCAGTACTTC
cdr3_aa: CSYLAWETQYF

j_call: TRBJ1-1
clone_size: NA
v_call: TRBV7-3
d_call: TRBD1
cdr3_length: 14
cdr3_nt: TGTGCCAGCAGCCTGAGGGGGCCGAACACTGAAGCTTTCTTT
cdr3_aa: CASSLRGPNTEAFF

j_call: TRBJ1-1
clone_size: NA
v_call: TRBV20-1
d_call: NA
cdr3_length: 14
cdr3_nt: TGCAGTGCTCTTCCGGTGGGTATGAACACTGAAGCTTTCTTT
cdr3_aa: CSALPVGMNTEAFF

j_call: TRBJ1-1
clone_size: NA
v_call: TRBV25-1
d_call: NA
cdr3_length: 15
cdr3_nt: TGTGCCAGCAGTGAATTTATTGACGGAGCCAGTGAAGCTTTCTTT
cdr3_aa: CASSEFIDGASEAFF

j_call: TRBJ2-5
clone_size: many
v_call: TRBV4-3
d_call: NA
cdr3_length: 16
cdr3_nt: TGCGCCAGCAGCCAAGAAACGGGGAGTACTCAAGAGACCCAGTACTTC
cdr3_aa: CASSQETGSTQETQYF

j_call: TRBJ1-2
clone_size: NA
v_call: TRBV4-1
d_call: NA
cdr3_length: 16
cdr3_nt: TGCGCCAGCAGCCTGCGCGATTCTGATGGGGTCTATGGCTACACCTTC
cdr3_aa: CASSLRDSDGVYGYTF

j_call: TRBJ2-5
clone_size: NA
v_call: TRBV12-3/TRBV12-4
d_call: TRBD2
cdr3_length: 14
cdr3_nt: TGTGCCAGCAGTCGACTAGCGCTCCAAGAGACCCAGTACTTC
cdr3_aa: CASSRLALQETQYF